The T cell receptor (beta chain) under discussion was sequenced for a study of post-analysis software for immune sequencing data. On the study more broadly: Clinical courses comprised relapsing-remitting, secondary progressive and progressive-relapsing multiple sclerosis. The study, taken as a whole, reports: The authors found that F measure strongly co-clustered same-batch samples. Five TRBV segments, including TRBV5-6, TRBV5-1 and TRBV20-1, were more frequent in patients than controls. Versus controls, multiple sclerosis patients showed significantly lower diversity (normalized Chao1).

Prepared TCR beta cDNA libraries contained unique molecular identifiers. It was from roughly 1.1 to 9.2 million T cells that around 500,000 cDNA molecules came. MiXCR was run by TCRdb on the PCR reads, yielding one entry per CDR3 protein. The sample carries approximately 730,000 distinct CDR3 sequences, 25% to 30% recorded once. As regards this clonotype: Its antigen is as yet unknown.

The germline V gene encodes CDR1 SNHLY and CDR2 FYNNEI. Germline trimming cut 6 bases from V and 4 bases from J; bases unmatched to any gene: 6. The CDR3 contains 15 residues. Sequences were obtained from blood. V and J are TRBV2 and TRBJ1-6; TRBD1 aligns across 7 bases. This TCR came from a girl aged 5 to 17 with multiple sclerosis. Here the CDR3 reads CASSAGQPYNSPLHF. CDR3 sequence (DNA): TGTGCCAGCAGCGCGGGACAGCCATATAATTCACCCCTCCACTTT.